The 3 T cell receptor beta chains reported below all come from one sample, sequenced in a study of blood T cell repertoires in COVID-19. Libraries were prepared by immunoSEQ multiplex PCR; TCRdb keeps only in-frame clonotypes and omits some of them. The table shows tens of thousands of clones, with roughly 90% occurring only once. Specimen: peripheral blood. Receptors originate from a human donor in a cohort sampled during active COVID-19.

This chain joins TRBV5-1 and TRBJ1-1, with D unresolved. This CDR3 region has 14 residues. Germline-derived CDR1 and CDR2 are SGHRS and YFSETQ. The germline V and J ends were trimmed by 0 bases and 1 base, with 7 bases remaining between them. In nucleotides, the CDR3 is TGCGCCAGCAGCTTGGAGAGCGGGAACACTGAAGCTTTCTTT. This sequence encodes CASSLESGNTEAFF.

CDR3 DNA: TGTGCCAGCAGCCCAGTGGGGGCCGGTGAGCAGTACTTC. Protein sequence: CASSPVGAGEQYF. The chain couples TRBV12-3 or TRBV12-4 to TRBJ2-7; possible D gene TRBD1, 6 bases. The CDR3 extends over 13 amino acids. The V gene lost 6 bases and the J gene lost 7 bases, with 16 bases spanning the gap.

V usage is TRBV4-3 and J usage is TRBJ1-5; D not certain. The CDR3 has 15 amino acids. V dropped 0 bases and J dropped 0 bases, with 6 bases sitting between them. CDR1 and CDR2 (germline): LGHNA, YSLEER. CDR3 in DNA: TGCGCCAGCAGCCAAGACCTCTATAGCAATCAGCCCCAGCATTTT. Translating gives CASSQDLYSNQPQHF.